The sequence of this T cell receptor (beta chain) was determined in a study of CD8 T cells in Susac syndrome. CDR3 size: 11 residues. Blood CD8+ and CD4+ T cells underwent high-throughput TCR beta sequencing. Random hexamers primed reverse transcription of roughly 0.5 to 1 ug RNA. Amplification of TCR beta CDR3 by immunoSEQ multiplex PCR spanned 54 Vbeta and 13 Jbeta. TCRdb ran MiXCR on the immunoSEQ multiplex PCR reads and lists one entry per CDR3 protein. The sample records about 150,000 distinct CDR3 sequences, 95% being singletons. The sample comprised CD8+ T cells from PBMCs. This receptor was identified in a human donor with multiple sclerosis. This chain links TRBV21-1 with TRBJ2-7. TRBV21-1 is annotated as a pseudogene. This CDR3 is CARRSGYEQYV. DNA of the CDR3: TGTGCCAGAAGGAGCGGCTACGAGCAGTACGTC.